These 14 T cell receptor beta chains were all obtained from the same sample, sequenced in a study of T cells in Graves' hyperthyroidism and ophthalmopathy. What was amplified from RNA transcripts were TCR beta CDR3 regions. RT-PCR in the first round (using the HTBI primer set) targeted the TCR CDR3. TCRdb reprocessed the multiplex PCR reads via MiXCR and lists one record per CDR3 protein. There are hundreds of thousands of distinct CDR3 sequences in the sample; 14% to 15% occur only once, and roughly 33% lies in the top ten. The sequencing sample was made of blood. These receptors came from a woman in her 30s with Graves' hyperthyroidism.

This clonotype showed up many times. V usage is TRBV7-9 and J usage is TRBJ2-7, with 8 positions matching TRBD2. This CDR3 comprises 15 residues. The germline gives CDR1 SEHNR, CDR2 FQNEAQ (reference sequence). J was trimmed by 4 bases and V by 2 bases; bases with no gene match: 7. The CDR3 region is CASSLFASGFYEQYF. In nucleotides, the CDR3 is TGTGCCAGCAGCTTATTTGCTAGCGGGTTTTACGAGCAGTACTTC.

This clonotype was found a few times. The DNA for the CDR3 is TGTGCCAGCAGCTTATTACTGCGGGAGGGCCGGGAGACCCAGTACTTC. As protein: CASSLLLREGRETQYF. The chain uses TRBV7-6 and TRBJ2-5, with 9 nucleotides matching TRBD2. CDR1 and CDR2 from the germline V gene are SGHVS and FNYEAQ. V trimming: 2 bases; J trimming: 5 bases; junction bases outside the gene matches: 9. The CDR3 contains 16 residues.

The gene calls are TRBV12-3 or TRBV12-4 and TRBJ2-5; D may match TRBD1 or TRBD2 (6 bases each). V shed 6 bases and J shed 5 bases, with 16 bases lying between them. This CDR3 has 14 residues. DNA for the CDR3: TGTGCCAGCAGCCACGGTGGGGGGCCGGAGACCCAGTACTTC. Translating it yields CASSHGGGPETQYF.

The rearrangement joins TRBV20-1 to TRBJ2-3; 7 bases are a match to TRBD2. CDR1 is DFQATT and CDR2 is SNEGSKA in the germline V gene (reference sequence). The CDR3 consists of 14 residues. V lost 6 bases to trimming and J lost 0 bases; unmatched junction nucleotides: 6. CDR3 amino acids: CSAVTSESTDTQYF. CDR3 nucleotides: TGCAGTGCCGTTACTAGCGAGAGCACAGATACGCAGTATTTT.

The chain couples TRBV15 to TRBJ2-3, with 7 bases identical to TRBD2. The V gene end was trimmed by 7 bases and the J gene end by 4 bases; junction bases not matched to a gene: 8. CDR1 LNHNV and CDR2 YYDKDF come from the germline V gene (reference sequence). The CDR3 extends over 14 amino acids. CDR3 region: CATTLGGSSDTQYF. The DNA of the CDR3 is TGTGCCACCACGTTGGGCGGGAGTTCAGATACGCAGTATTTT.

The chain is built from TRBV7-2 and TRBJ2-7, with TRBD2 matching 11 bases. This CDR3 is 15 amino acids long. Germline loops: CDR1 SGHTA, CDR2 FQGNSA. After removal of 5 bases from V and 4 bases from J, the junction contained 7 bases not matched to a gene. CDR3 loop: CASSMTSGISYEQYF. CDR3 DNA: TGTGCCAGCAGCATGACTAGCGGGATTTCGTACGAGCAGTACTTC.

This clonotype has ten or more counts. The gene calls are TRBV10-3 and TRBJ2-1; D not resolved. The CDR3 totals 17 residues. Germline CDR1 is ENHRY and CDR2 is SYGVKD. V dropped 3 bases and J dropped 0 bases, with 15 bases sitting between them. Here the CDR3 DNA reads TGTGCCATCAGTGAAAGGCTAACCCCGAGCTCCTACAATGAGCAGTTCTTC. Residues: CAISERLTPSSYNEQFF.

This clonotype was counted ten times or more. This chain uses TRBV27 with TRBJ1-1, with 12 bases fitting TRBD1. Germline V lookup: CDR1 MNHEY, CDR2 SMNVEV (reference sequence). The V and J ends lost 2 bases and 5 bases, in that order; junction bases with no gene match: 12. The CDR3 is 18 amino acids. The CDR3 bases are TGTGCCAGCAGTTTACTTACCCCGGGACAGGGGGCGCGGACTGAAGCTTTCTTT. Its protein product is CASSLLTPGQGARTEAFF.

The rearrangement uses TRBV9 and TRBJ2-3; D unresolved. In germline, CDR1 is SGDLS, CDR2 YYNGEE. V was trimmed by 3 bases and J by 6 bases, leaving 14 bases between them. CDR3 size: 14 residues. The CDR3 nucleotides are TGTGCCAGCAGCGAGGACCTCGTTGGGGATACGCAGTATTTT. Protein product: CASSEDLVGDTQYF.

This clonotype was seen only a few times. The chain uses TRBV5-8 and TRBJ2-7, with TRBD1 identical over 11 bases. This CDR3 has 17 amino acids. The trim removed 2 bases at V and 5 bases at J, leaving 12 bases unmatched. Germline lookup yields CDR1 SGHTS and CDR2 YDEGEE. CDR3 loop: CASSFGTGGSRVHEQYF. The DNA for the CDR3 is TGTGCCAGCAGCTTCGGGACAGGGGGATCTCGCGTCCACGAGCAGTACTTC.

This clonotype was seen at least ten times. This CDR3 is CASSQRGAMNEQFF. The CDR3 nucleotides are TGTGCCAGCAGCCAACGGGGGGCGATGAATGAGCAGTTCTTC. The chain employs TRBV3-1 and TRBJ2-1; D may be TRBD2 (7 bases). CDR1 LGHDT and CDR2 YNNKEL come from the germline V gene (reference sequence). V was shortened by 2 bases and J by 7 bases, with 12 bases between the two germline ends. This CDR3 contains 14 residues.

There are many counts of this clonotype. The V and J genes are TRBV6-1 and TRBJ2-1, with 11 bases matching TRBD2. Germline V lookup: CDR1 MNHNS, CDR2 SASEGT. This CDR3 region has 15 residues. V lost 6 bases to trimming and J lost 1 base; unmatched junction nucleotides: 2. CDR3 amino acids: CASRGLAESYNEQFF. Written as DNA, the CDR3 is TGTGCCAGCAGGGGACTAGCGGAGTCCTACAATGAGCAGTTCTTC.

This chain connects TRBV6-2 or TRBV6-3 to TRBJ1-1, with no clear D. Looked up from germline, CDR1 is MNHEY and CDR2 is SVGEGT. V lost 5 bases and J lost 5, with 9 bases in between. The CDR3 extends over 12 amino acids. The CDR3 DNA reads TGTGCCAGCAGTCGGACCATGACTGAAGCTTTCTTT. It specifies CASSRTMTEAFF.

CDR3 bases: TGTGCCAGCAGTTCCGGGAGGCACTCACCCCTCCACTTT. Protein sequence: CASSSGRHSPLHF. The chain links TRBV25-1 to TRBJ1-6; D is unclear. The V gene's germline CDR1 is MGHDK and CDR2 SYGVNS. The CDR3 runs 13 residues. With 5 bases removed from V and 10 bases from J, the gap between germline ends came to 12 bases.